Each of the 2 T cell receptor beta chains below was sequenced from the same sample in a study of CD8 T cells in Susac syndrome. With random hexamers, 0.5 to 1 ug RNA was reverse transcribed. Each CDR3 protein gets one entry after TCRdb re-called the immunoSEQ multiplex PCR reads with MiXCR. The profile shows about 250,000 distinct CDR3 sequences, over 85% of them singletons. The specimen sequenced was CD4+ T cells from PBMCs. The receptor source for this set is a human donor with multiple sclerosis.

This clonotype has a single count. The gene calls are TRBV24-1 and TRBJ2-3, with 15 bases aligning to TRBD2. CDR1 KGHDR and CDR2 SFDVKD come from the germline V gene. V lost 4 bases and J lost 4; bases outside the gene matches: 2. This CDR3 has 16 amino acids. Written as DNA, the CDR3 is TGTGCCACCAGTGACCGGACTAGCGGGAGGGCAGATACGCAGTATTTT. Translated: CATSDRTSGRADTQYF.

The V and J genes are TRBV5-1 and TRBJ1-6; D remains unclear. CDR3 length: 17 residues. The V end was cut by 0 bases, the J end by 10 bases, with 20 bases between. Germline CDR1 SGHRS, CDR2 YFSETQ. CDR3 region: CASSLGPGVYGVSPLHF. The CDR3 DNA is TGCGCCAGCAGCTTGGGCCCAGGCGTGTACGGCGTGTCACCCCTCCACTTT.